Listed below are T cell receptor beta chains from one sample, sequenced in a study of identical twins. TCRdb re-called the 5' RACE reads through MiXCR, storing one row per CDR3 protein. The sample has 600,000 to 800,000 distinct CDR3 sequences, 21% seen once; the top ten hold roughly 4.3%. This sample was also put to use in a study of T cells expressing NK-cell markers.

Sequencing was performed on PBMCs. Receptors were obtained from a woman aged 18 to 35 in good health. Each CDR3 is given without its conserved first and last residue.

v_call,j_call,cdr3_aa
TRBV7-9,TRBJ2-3,ASSLLDGTDTQY
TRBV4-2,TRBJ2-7,ASSLFVTDRGYEQY
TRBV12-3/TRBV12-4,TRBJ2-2,ASSHSRAGELF
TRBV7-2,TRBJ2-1,ASSSKLGLEQF
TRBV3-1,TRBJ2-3,ASSQARRADTQY
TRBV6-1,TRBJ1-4,ASSGQGVSEKLF
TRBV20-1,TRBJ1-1,SAPRMGSGAF
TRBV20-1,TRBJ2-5,SARDGAGTSETQY
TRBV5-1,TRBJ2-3,ASSDPGSGGWGDTQY
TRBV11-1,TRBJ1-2,ASSLKRGDYGYT
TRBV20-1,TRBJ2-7,SAAGGPEQY
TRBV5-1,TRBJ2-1,ASSLLTSGGFEQF
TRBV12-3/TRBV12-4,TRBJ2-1,ASRIGTSGRHNEQF
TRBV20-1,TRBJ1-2,SALTPWTVSHGYT
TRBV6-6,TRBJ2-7,ATLDRQGRSQY
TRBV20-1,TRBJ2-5,SASSLTQETQY
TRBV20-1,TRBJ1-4,SAVWVGEKLF
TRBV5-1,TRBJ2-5,ASSFLAGKETQY
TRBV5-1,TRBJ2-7,ATRDVAGRGEQY
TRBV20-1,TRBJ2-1,SAWTSSSNNEQF
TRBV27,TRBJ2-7,ASSLSPFTYEQY
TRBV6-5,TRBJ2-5,ASSYSSYRGRGETQY
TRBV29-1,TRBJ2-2,SVAPTASGELF
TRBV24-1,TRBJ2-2,ATSPGGRGRRTGELF
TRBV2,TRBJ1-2,ASIVWDGGRGYT
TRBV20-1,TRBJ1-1,SAPRGSNTEAF
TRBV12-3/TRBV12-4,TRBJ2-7,ASSLGQDIYEQY
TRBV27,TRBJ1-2,ASSTSLGQFYGYT
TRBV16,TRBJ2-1,ASSQYPFNEQF